This T cell receptor beta chain emerged from a study of cytomegalovirus exposure and HLA in healthy donors listed by TCRdb under 2017. Concerning the study at large: The roughly 670 repertoires of the first cohort and the roughly 120 validation repertoires were produced on the same platform, according to a later analysis. The study was designed to test whether signatures of past pathogen exposure could be identified by cataloging public T cell receptors. A separate validation cohort of 100 to 150 different subjects was used in addition to the 666-subject first cohort. To predict cytomegalovirus infection status, the study combined high-throughput TCR immunosequencing, statistical association of individual TCRs with disease status, and machine learning.

This clone appeared a few times. The antigen it recognizes is unknown. No qualities accompany the bases; no much larger clone lies one base away. Overall study results and their limits: Most TCR sequences were seen in very few donors, while some public TCRs were found in many individuals. The study listed 150 to 200 TCR beta chains as associated with cytomegalovirus. In both the original and validation cohorts, the classifier was reported to diagnose cytomegalovirus status with high specificity and sensitivity. The authors suggested that the approach could potentially be generalized to other disease states and immunological phenotypes. A later analysis had no HLA typing for the validation cohort, so co-occurrence there was scored across all 110 or so repertoires. A later analysis found that TCRs clustered in the first cohort also tended to co-occur in the 120 validation repertoires, with approximately 95% of cluster scores above 0. In vitro tests confirmed that a few of the cytomegalovirus-associated TCR beta chains recognize cytomegalovirus antigens.

Including cysteine and phenylalanine, the CDR3 has 21 amino acids. Of the read, only the CDR3 DNA is kept; its 63 bases are in frame from base 1. The donors were included in the validation cohort of 100 to 150 subjects, a group kept apart from the roughly 670-subject first cohort. The library was made by the immunoSEQ multiplex PCR assay. Per the original workflow: To diagnose cytomegalovirus status from the catalog of TCR beta chain sequences, a statistical classification framework was built. Held by TCRdb, this immuneACCESS table contains in-frame sequences only and omits some clones. Under half of the omission traces to an unresolved V gene where checked; the cause of the rest is unknown. V, J and clone size are those of that table, while D and trimming were read from the DNA. A total of approximately 150,000 clones appear in this sample, around nine tenths of them only once. The top ten hold roughly 2.5% of the sample.

The sequenced sample was PBMCs. The TCR comes from a man aged 18 to 30 in good health and CMV-seropositive. The chain is encoded by TRBV21-1 joined to TRBJ2-7; the D segment call TRBD1 is taken from the table without a DNA check. TRBV21-1 constitutes a pseudogene. The DNA is as follows: TGTGCCAGCAGCAAATATATCAAGGCGAGGGACAGGGGGCCAATCCTCTACGAGCAGTACTTC. Its protein product is CASSKYIKARDRGPILYEQYF.